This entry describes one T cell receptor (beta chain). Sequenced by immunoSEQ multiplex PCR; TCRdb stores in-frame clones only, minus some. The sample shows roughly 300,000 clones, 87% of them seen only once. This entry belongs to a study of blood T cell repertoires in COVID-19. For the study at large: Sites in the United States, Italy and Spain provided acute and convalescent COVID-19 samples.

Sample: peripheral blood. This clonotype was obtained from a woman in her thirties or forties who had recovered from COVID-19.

CDR3 loop: CASSRPGTDTQYF. As DNA, the CDR3 is TGTGCCAGCAGCCGGCCGGGCACAGATACGCAGTATTTT. The chain combines TRBV7-8 with TRBJ2-3; no clear D. Germline V gene sequence: CDR1 SGHVS, CDR2 FQNEAQ. The V gene lost 5 bases and the J gene lost 1 base, with 7 bases spanning the gap. CDR3 length: 13 residues.